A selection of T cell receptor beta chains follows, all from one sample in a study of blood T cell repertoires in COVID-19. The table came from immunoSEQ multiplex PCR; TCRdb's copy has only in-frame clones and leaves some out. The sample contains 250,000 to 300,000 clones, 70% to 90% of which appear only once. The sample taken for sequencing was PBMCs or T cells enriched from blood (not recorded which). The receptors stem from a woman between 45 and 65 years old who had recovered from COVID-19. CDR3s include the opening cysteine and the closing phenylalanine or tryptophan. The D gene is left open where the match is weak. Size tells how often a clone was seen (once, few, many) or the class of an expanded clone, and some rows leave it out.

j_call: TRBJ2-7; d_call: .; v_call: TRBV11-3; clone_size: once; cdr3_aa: CASSLRGGSAYEQYF; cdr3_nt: TGTGCCAGCAGCTTAAGAGGAGGGAGCGCCTACGAGCAGTACTTC
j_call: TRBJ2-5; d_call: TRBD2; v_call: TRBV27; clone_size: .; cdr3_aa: CASSYRRTSGVQETQYF; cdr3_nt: TGTGCCAGCAGCTATCGGCGGACTAGCGGAGTTCAAGAGACCCAGTACTTC
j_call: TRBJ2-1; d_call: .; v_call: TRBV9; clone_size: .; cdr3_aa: CASSVQLNEQFF; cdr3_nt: TGTGCCAGCAGCGTACAACTGAATGAGCAGTTCTTC
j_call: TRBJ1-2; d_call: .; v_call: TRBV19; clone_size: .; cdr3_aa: CASSTPYYGYTF; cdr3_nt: TGTGCCAGTAGTACCCCTTATTATGGCTACACCTTC
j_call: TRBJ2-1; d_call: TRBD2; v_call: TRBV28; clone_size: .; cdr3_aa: CASTVAWGRASYNEQFF; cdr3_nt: TGTGCCAGCACCGTGGCCTGGGGGAGGGCCTCCTACAATGAGCAGTTCTTC
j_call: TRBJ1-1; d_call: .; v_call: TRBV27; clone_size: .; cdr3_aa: CASTRWGVDTEAFF; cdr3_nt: TGTGCCAGCACCCGGTGGGGGGTCGACACTGAAGCTTTCTTT
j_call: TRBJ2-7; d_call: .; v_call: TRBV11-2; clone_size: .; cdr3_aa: CASSQLIYEQYF; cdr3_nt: TGTGCCAGCAGCCAACTCATTTACGAGCAGTACTTC
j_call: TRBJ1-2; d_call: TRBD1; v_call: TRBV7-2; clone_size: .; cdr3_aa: CASSVQTGGNGYGYTF; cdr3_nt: TGTGCCAGCAGCGTACAGACAGGGGGAAACGGCTATGGCTACACCTTC
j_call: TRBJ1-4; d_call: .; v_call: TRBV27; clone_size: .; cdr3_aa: CASSSRTIATNEKLFF; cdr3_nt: TGTGCCAGCAGTTCACGTACGATAGCAACTAATGAAAAACTGTTTTTT
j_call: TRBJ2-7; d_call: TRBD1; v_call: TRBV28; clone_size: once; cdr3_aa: CASSRDRGRSGQYF; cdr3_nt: TGTGCCAGCAGCCGTGACAGGGGGCGCTCGGGGCAGTACTTC
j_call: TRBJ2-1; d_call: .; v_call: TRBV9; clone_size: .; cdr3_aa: CASSVAGTSYNEQFF; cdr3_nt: TGTGCCAGCAGCGTAGCCGGGACTTCCTACAATGAGCAGTTCTTC
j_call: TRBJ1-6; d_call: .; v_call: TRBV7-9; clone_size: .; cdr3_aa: CASSLQQGGSPLHF; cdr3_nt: TGTGCCAGCAGCCTACAGCAGGGCGGATCACCCCTCCACTTT
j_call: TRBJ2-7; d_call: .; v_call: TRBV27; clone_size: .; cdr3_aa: CASSPHRTGEQYF; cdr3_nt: TGTGCCAGCAGTCCCCACCGAACGGGCGAGCAGTACTTC
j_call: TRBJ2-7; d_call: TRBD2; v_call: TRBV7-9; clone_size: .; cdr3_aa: CASSDYKREGRDEQYF; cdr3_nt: TGTGCCAGCAGCGACTACAAGCGGGAGGGCAGGGACGAGCAGTACTTC
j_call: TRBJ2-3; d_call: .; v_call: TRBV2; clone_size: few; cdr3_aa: CASSGFRDTQYF; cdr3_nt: TGTGCCAGCAGTGGTTTTCGGGATACGCAGTATTTT
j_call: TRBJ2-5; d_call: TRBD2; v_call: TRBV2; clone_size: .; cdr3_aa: CASSLPGLAGRGSRETQYF; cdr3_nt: TGTGCCAGCAGTTTACCGGGACTAGCAGGTCGAGGGAGTAGGGAGACCCAGTACTTC
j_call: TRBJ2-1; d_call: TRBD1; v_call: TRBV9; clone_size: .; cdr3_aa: CASSVSGTGLNEQFF; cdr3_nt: TGTGCCAGCAGCGTTTCCGGGACAGGACTTAATGAGCAGTTCTTC
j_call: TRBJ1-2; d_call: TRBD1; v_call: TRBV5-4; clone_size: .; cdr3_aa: CASSLGLDRGRGYTF; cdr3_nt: TGTGCCAGCAGCTTGGGGTTGGACAGGGGCCGTGGCTACACCTTC
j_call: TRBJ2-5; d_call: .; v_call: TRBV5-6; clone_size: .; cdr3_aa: CASSFGQGQETQYF; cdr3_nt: TGTGCCAGCAGCTTTGGTCAGGGGCAAGAGACCCAGTACTTC
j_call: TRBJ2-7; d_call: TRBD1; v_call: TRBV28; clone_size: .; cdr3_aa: CASSSQGFGAYEQYF; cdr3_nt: TGTGCCAGCAGCTCACAGGGGTTTGGGGCCTACGAGCAGTACTTC
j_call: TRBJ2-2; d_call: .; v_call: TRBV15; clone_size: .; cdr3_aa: CATRIPGSNTGELFF; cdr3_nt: TGTGCCACCAGGATTCCCGGGTCCAACACCGGGGAGCTGTTTTTT
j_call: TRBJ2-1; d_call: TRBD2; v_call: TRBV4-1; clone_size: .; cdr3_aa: CASSQEGGSSYNEQFF; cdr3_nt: TGCGCCAGCAGCCAAGAAGGCGGGAGCTCCTACAATGAGCAGTTCTTC
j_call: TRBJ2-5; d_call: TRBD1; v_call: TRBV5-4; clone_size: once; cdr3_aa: CASSPGQGVAETQYF; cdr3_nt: TGTGCCAGCAGCCCGGGACAGGGGGTGGCAGAGACCCAGTACTTC
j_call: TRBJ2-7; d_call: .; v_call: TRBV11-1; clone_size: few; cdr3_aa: CASSPIDYEQYF; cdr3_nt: TGTGCCAGCAGCCCTATCGACTACGAGCAGTACTTC
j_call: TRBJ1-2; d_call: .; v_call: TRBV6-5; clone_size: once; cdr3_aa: CASSYDRGANYGYTF; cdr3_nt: TGTGCCAGCAGTTACGATCGGGGGGCTAACTATGGCTACACCTTC
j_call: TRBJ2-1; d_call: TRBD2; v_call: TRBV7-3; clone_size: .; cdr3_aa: CASRLAGDRNEQFF; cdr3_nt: TGTGCCAGCAGACTAGCGGGAGATCGGAATGAGCAGTTCTTC
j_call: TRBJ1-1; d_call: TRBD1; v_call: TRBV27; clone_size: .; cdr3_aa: CASSLIRGAEAFF; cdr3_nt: TGTGCCAGCAGTTTAATCAGGGGGGCTGAAGCTTTCTTT
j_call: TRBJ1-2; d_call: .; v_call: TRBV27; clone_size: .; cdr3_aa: CATGTPYGYTF; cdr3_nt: TGTGCCACCGGGACTCCCTATGGCTACACCTTC
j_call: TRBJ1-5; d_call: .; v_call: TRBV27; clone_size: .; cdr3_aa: CASGREGNQPQHF; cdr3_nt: TGTGCCAGCGGACGGGAAGGCAATCAGCCCCAGCATTTT